This passage covers 5 T cell receptor beta chains from one sample sequenced in a study of cytomegalovirus exposure and HLA in healthy donors. PCR amplification relied on 60 Vbeta primers (plus 13 Jbeta primers). TCRdb keeps only in-frame clones here, not all; method: immunoSEQ multiplex PCR. The sample lists around 170,000 clones, 70% to 80% occurring once. The source material was PBMCs. Receptors originate from a male donor in good health and CMV-seronegative.

This sequence joins TRBV29-1 and TRBJ1-1; D is unresolved. Trimming removed 6 bases at V and 1 base at J, with 12 bases between. Germline values: CDR1 SQVTM, CDR2 ANQGSEA. This CDR3 has 13 amino acids. The CDR3 DNA reads as TGCAGCGTCCAGTCGGGTAGGAACACTGAAGCTTTCTTT. It specifies CSVQSGRNTEAFF.

J is TRBJ2-1 and V is TRBV4-3; D is uncertain. CDR1 is LGHNA, CDR2 YSLEER, per germline. V dropped 0 bases and J dropped 9 bases, with 9 bases sitting between them. This CDR3 spans 13 amino acids. The CDR3 DNA sequence: TGCGCCAGCAGCCAAGAAGGAGCAGCTGAGCAGTTCTTC. Residues: CASSQEGAAEQFF.

Here the CDR3 reads CASSIPSGRAPGELFF. CDR3 coding DNA: TGTGCCAGCAGCATTCCTAGCGGGAGGGCCCCCGGGGAGCTGTTTTTT. The chain joins TRBV7-3 to TRBJ2-2; TRBD2 matches 12 bases. V gave up 5 bases and J gave up 6 bases; unmatched junction bases: 7. From germline, CDR1 is SGHTA and CDR2 FQGTGA. This CDR3 contains 16 residues.

V usage is TRBV6-5 and J usage is TRBJ1-2; 9 nucleotides align to TRBD1. CDR1 and CDR2 from the germline V gene are MNHEY and SVGAGI. This CDR3 region has 14 residues. The V and J ends lost 4 bases and 5 bases, in that order; junction bases with no gene match: 5. The CDR3 bases are TGTGCCAGCAGTTTCCGGACAGGGGATTATGGCTACACCTTC. This encodes CASSFRTGDYGYTF.

This chain joins TRBV5-5 and TRBJ2-7; the match to TRBD1 covers 8 bases. The CDR3 sequence is 14 residues long. Germline-derived CDR1 and CDR2 are SGHKS and YYEKEE (reference sequence). The V and J ends lost 4 bases and 3 bases, in that order; junction bases with no gene match: 6. The CDR3 bases are TGTGCCAGCAGCACAGGGACAGGCATCTACGAGCAGTACTTC. Translating gives CASSTGTGIYEQYF.